The rows below give T cell receptor beta chains drawn from one sample of a study of cytomegalovirus exposure and HLA in healthy donors. Using immunoSEQ multiplex PCR, the repertoire was profiled, and TCRdb retains in-frame clones only, with some absent. Of approximately 160,000 clones listed, approximately 77% are singletons. Source material: PBMCs. All receptors derive from a man younger than 35 in good health and CMV-seronegative. Both conserved end residues are part of each CDR3. The D gene is left open where the match is weak. Size tells how often a clone was seen (once, few, many) or the class of an expanded clone, and some rows leave it out.

d_call	clone_size	v_call	j_call	cdr3_aa	cdr3_nt
-	-	TRBV29-1	TRBJ1-1	CSDTRGQEAFF	TGCAGCGACACAAGGGGCCAAGAAGCTTTCTTT
-	once	TRBV6-1	TRBJ2-7	CASSEEGGGAFYEQYF	TGTGCCAGCAGTGAAGAAGGAGGGGGCGCATTCTACGAGCAGTACTTC
-	-	TRBV7-9	TRBJ2-7	CASRRDGSYEQYF	TGTGCCAGCAGGAGAGATGGCTCCTACGAGCAGTACTTC
TRBD1	few	TRBV4-1	TRBJ2-1	CASSQDGQVGEQFF	TGCGCCAGCAGCCAGGATGGACAGGTGGGTGAGCAGTTCTTC
-	-	TRBV10-1	TRBJ1-1	CASSDRGGTEAFF	TGCGCCAGCAGCGACCGGGGGGGCACTGAAGCTTTCTTT
-	-	TRBV9	TRBJ1-2	CASSVGLGLDGYTF	TGTGCCAGCAGCGTTGGGCTGGGACTGGACGGCTACACCTTC
-	-	TRBV19	TRBJ2-3	CASSPSGPTDTQYF	TGTGCCAGTAGCCCCAGCGGTCCCACAGATACGCAGTATTTT
-	-	TRBV6-4	TRBJ1-1	CASNDGRPNTEAFF	TGTGCCAGCAATGACGGCAGGCCGAACACTGAAGCTTTCTTT
TRBD1	-	TRBV6-5	TRBJ1-3	CASRDRRIPGNTIYF	TGTGCCAGCAGGGACAGGAGAATACCAGGAAACACCATATATTTT
-	-	TRBV4-3	TRBJ1-3	CASSQGQGAGNTIYF	TGCGCCAGCAGCCAAGGGCAGGGCGCTGGAAACACCATATATTTT
TRBD2	-	TRBV10-3	TRBJ2-3	CAIGEWSAGGTDTQYF	TGTGCCATCGGAGAGTGGTCGGCGGGAGGCACAGATACGCAGTATTTT
-	-	TRBV4-3	TRBJ2-7	CASSQAGPFGGEQYF	TGCGCCAGCAGCCAAGCCGGGCCCTTTGGAGGCGAGCAGTACTTC
TRBD2	-	TRBV5-1	TRBJ2-1	CASSLGGSGMVYNEQFF	TGCGCCAGCAGCTTGGGTGGTAGCGGGATGGTCTACAATGAGCAGTTCTTC
-	-	TRBV7-9	TRBJ2-1	CASSVQGGAYNEQFF	TGTGCCAGCAGCGTACAGGGGGGGGCCTACAATGAGCAGTTCTTC
-	-	TRBV11-2	TRBJ1-2	CASTPPRGSGYTF	TGTGCCAGCACCCCTCCCCGGGGTTCTGGCTACACCTTC
-	-	TRBV19	TRBJ1-2	CASSALATGESYGYTF	TGTGCCAGTAGTGCGTTGGCGACCGGGGAGAGCTATGGCTACACCTTC
TRBD2	-	TRBV2	TRBJ2-5	CASSPGLAGGETQYF	TGTGCCAGCAGTCCCGGACTAGCGGGAGGGGAGACCCAGTACTTC
TRBD2	-	TRBV6-1	TRBJ2-7	CASSPVGEGSEQYF	TGTGCCAGCAGCCCCGTCGGGGAGGGCAGCGAGCAGTACTTC
-	-	TRBV6-5	TRBJ1-6	CASSYVSGSPLHF	TGTGCCAGCAGTTACGTCTCGGGTTCACCCCTCCACTTT
TRBD2	few	TRBV4-3	TRBJ2-7	CASSHGTSGRYEQYF	TGCGCCAGCAGCCACGGGACTAGCGGGAGGTACGAGCAGTACTTC
TRBD1	-	TRBV4-1	TRBJ1-5	CASSQSRDRGNQPQHF	TGCGCCAGCAGCCAGTCCCGGGACAGGGGGAACCAGCCCCAGCATTTT
TRBD1	-	TRBV19	TRBJ2-5	CATRGQGGRETQYF	TGTGCCACCCGTGGACAGGGGGGAAGAGAGACCCAGTACTTC
TRBD1	-	TRBV4-1	TRBJ1-4	CASSQGQGLFF	TGCGCCAGCAGCCAAGGACAGGGTCTGTTTTTT
-	few	TRBV7-8	TRBJ2-1	CASSLARFEKTRGYNEQFF	TGTGCCAGCAGCTTAGCGAGGTTCGAAAAGACTAGGGGATACAATGAGCAGTTCTTC
-	-	TRBV7-6	TRBJ2-3	CASSSLGGYTDTQYF	TGTGCCAGCAGCTCCTTAGGAGGATACACAGATACGCAGTATTTT
-	few	TRBV4-3	TRBJ1-1	CASSQEVGRRGGTEAFF	TGCGCCAGCAGCCAAGAAGTAGGACGGAGGGGAGGGACTGAAGCTTTCTTT
TRBD1	-	TRBV5-4	TRBJ1-2	CASSFRTGGYGYTF	TGTGCCAGCAGCTTCCGGACAGGGGGTTATGGCTACACCTTC
-	-	TRBV5-6	TRBJ1-2	CASSLSGGWHGYTF	TGTGCCAGCAGCTTGAGTGGGGGCTGGCATGGCTACACCTTC
-	-	TRBV10-1	TRBJ2-1	CASSGSGGSYNEQFF	TGCGCCAGCAGTGGGTCCGGGGGCTCCTACAATGAGCAGTTCTTC
-	-	TRBV19	TRBJ2-7	CASTPEWGRTVYEQYF	TGTGCCAGTACCCCCGAGTGGGGGAGGACTGTCTACGAGCAGTACTTC
-	-	TRBV7-2	TRBJ2-1	CASSPPGGLRTFF	TGTGCCAGCAGCCCCCCTGGCGGGCTCAGGACGTTCTTC
TRBD1	few	TRBV7-2	TRBJ1-5	CASSRTGDQPQHF	TGTGCCAGCAGCCGTACAGGGGATCAGCCCCAGCATTTT
-	-	TRBV7-2	TRBJ1-6	CASSSRTPPGDSPLHF	TGTGCCAGCAGCTCCCGGACTCCCCCAGGGGATTCACCCCTCCACTTT
TRBD2	-	TRBV2	TRBJ2-7	CASSGGRGPNYEQYF	TGTGCCAGCAGTGGGGGGAGGGGCCCTAACTACGAGCAGTACTTC
-	-	TRBV10-3	TRBJ2-1	CAISDSGTGGFF	TGTGCCATCAGCGATTCCGGGACTGGGGGGTTCTTC
TRBD2	-	TRBV5-6	TRBJ2-6	CASSSYGGAGANVLTF	TGTGCCAGCAGCTCCTACGGGGGGGCGGGAGCCAACGTCCTGACTTTC
TRBD1	few	TRBV23-1	TRBJ1-1	CASSQRDRNTEAFF	TGCGCCAGCAGTCAAAGGGACAGGAACACTGAAGCTTTCTTT
TRBD1	-	TRBV6-5	TRBJ1-1	CASSYGQGLTEAFF	TGTGCCAGCAGCTACGGACAGGGACTCACTGAAGCTTTCTTT
TRBD1	-	TRBV7-2	TRBJ1-3	CASRGQVGTIYF	TGTGCCAGCAGGGGACAGGTTGGGACCATATATTTT
-	once	TRBV27	TRBJ1-1	CASSHRRSEF	TGTGCCAGCAGCCATCGTCGGTCCGAGTTT
TRBD2	-	TRBV28	TRBJ2-7	CASSFWSGGGEQYF	TGTGCCAGCAGTTTCTGGTCGGGAGGAGGGGAGCAGTACTTC
TRBD2	-	TRBV6-5	TRBJ2-7	CASSYSTSGSSYEQYF	TGTGCCAGCAGTTACTCGACTAGCGGGAGCTCCTACGAGCAGTACTTC
-	-	TRBV11-3	TRBJ2-5	CASSLFFGLQETQYF	TGTGCCAGCAGCCTTTTTTTCGGACTCCAAGAGACCCAGTACTTC
-	-	TRBV5-4	TRBJ1-5	CASSLGGRQPQHF	TGTGCCAGCAGCTTGGGGGGGCGTCAGCCCCAGCATTTT
-	few	TRBV19	TRBJ2-7	CASSNGGGYEQYF	TGTGCCAGTAGTAACGGGGGAGGCTACGAGCAGTACTTC
-	-	TRBV7-2	TRBJ2-5	CASKRPQETQYF	TGTGCCAGTAAGAGGCCGCAAGAGACCCAGTACTTC
-	-	TRBV11-2	TRBJ2-7	CASSSLRRFGEQYF	TGTGCCAGCAGCTCCCTTAGGCGGTTCGGCGAGCAGTACTTC
TRBD1	-	TRBV28	TRBJ2-3	CASSQGQGALADTQYF	TGTGCCAGCAGCCAAGGACAGGGGGCTCTGGCAGATACGCAGTATTTT
-	-	TRBV25-1	TRBJ1-1	CASSSLGNPNTEAFF	TGTGCCAGCTCCTCACTCGGGAACCCGAACACTGAAGCTTTCTTT
-	-	TRBV28	TRBJ1-5	CASSTHEWGTPYKPQHF	TGTGCCAGCAGTACCCATGAGTGGGGGACACCGTACAAGCCCCAGCATTTT
-	-	TRBV29-1	TRBJ2-3	CSVETGEGDTQYF	TGCAGTGTTGAGACGGGAGAGGGAGATACGCAGTATTTT
-	-	TRBV28	TRBJ2-2	CASSLWQGELFF	TGTGCCAGCAGTTTATGGCAGGGGGAGCTGTTTTTT
TRBD2	-	TRBV2	TRBJ2-1	CASRGEEVAGAEEQFF	TGTGCCAGTCGTGGGGAGGAAGTAGCGGGAGCGGAAGAGCAGTTCTTC
TRBD1	-	TRBV11-2	TRBJ1-1	CASSLTLTGGGTEAFF	TGTGCCAGCAGCTTAACCCTGACAGGGGGCGGCACTGAAGCTTTCTTT
TRBD1	once	TRBV5-6	TRBJ2-3	CASTRQGLADTQYF	TGTGCCAGCACCAGACAGGGGCTCGCAGATACGCAGTATTTT
TRBD1	-	TRBV4-3	TRBJ1-3	CASSPTGGVGNTIYF	TGCGCCAGCAGCCCGACAGGGGGCGTCGGAAACACCATATATTTT
-	-	TRBV29-1	TRBJ2-7	CSVEVHPYEQYF	TGCAGCGTCGAGGTCCACCCCTACGAGCAGTACTTC
TRBD1	-	TRBV5-1	TRBJ1-1	CASSFTGGEYTEAFF	TGCGCCAGCAGCTTTACAGGGGGCGAATACACTGAAGCTTTCTTT